What follows are 9 T cell receptor beta chains derived from one specimen sequenced in a study of blood T cell repertoires in COVID-19. TCRdb keeps only in-frame clones here, not all; method: immunoSEQ multiplex PCR. The sample holds roughly 200,000 clones, less than 85% seen once. Sequencing was carried out using PBMCs or T cells enriched from blood (not recorded which). Source of these receptors: a woman aged 55 to 70 with acute COVID-19.

This chain connects TRBV28 to TRBJ1-5, with D possibly TRBD1 on 6 matching bases. Germline CDR1 is MDHEN and CDR2 is SYDVKM. The CDR3 is made up of 16 amino acids. V shed 0 bases and J shed 6 bases, with 15 bases lying between them. CDR3 in amino acids: CASSLWGARGGQPQHF. The CDR3 bases are TGTGCCAGCAGTTTATGGGGGGCCCGAGGGGGTCAGCCCCAGCATTTT. The complete variable domain, with remaining parts taken from reference TRBV28 and TRBJ1-5, reads DVKVTQSSRYLVKRTGEKVFLECVQDMDHENMFWYRQDPGLGLRLIYFSYDVKMKEKGDIPEGYSVSREKKERFSLILESASTNQTSMYLCASSLWGARGGQPQHFGDGTRLSIL.

This chain joins TRBV28 and TRBJ1-2; no clear D. The CDR3 runs to 12 residues. The germline V gene has CDR1 MDHEN and CDR2 SYDVKM. Trimming left V 3 bases short and J 4 bases short, with 6 bases between. The DNA of the CDR3 is TGTGCCAGCAGTTTGGCGGTCTATGGCTACACCTTC. Residues: CASSLAVYGYTF.

J is TRBJ1-2 and V is TRBV20-1; no clear D. With 5 bases removed from V and 8 bases from J, the gap between germline ends came to 12 bases. The germline gives CDR1 DFQATT, CDR2 SNEGSKA (reference sequence). The CDR3 length is 11 residues. CDR3 sequence (DNA): TGCAGTGCTCCCCTCGGGAGGGGCTACACCTTC. This gives the protein CSAPLGRGYTF.

CDR3 nucleotides: TGTGCCAGCAGCGTGCGGAGTGGCGCCGAGCAGTACTTC. Protein sequence: CASSVRSGAEQYF. The chain links TRBV7-9 to TRBJ2-7; D uncertain. Trimming shortened V by 5 bases and J by 6 bases, and 14 bases separated the two germline ends. This CDR3 has 13 amino acids. Per germline, CDR1 SEHNR and CDR2 FQNEAQ (reference sequence).

The rearrangement links TRBV18 to TRBJ2-5; 8 bases align to TRBD1. This CDR3 comprises 17 residues. Germline V gene lookup returns CDR1 KGHSH and CDR2 LQKENI. V lost 0 bases and J lost 1; bases outside the gene matches: 7. CDR3 region: CASSPPRAGGLQETQYF. The CDR3 DNA follows: TGTGCCAGCTCACCACCGAGGGCAGGGGGCCTCCAAGAGACCCAGTACTTC. Using reference TRBV18 and TRBJ2-5 for the parts outside the CDR3, the full variable domain is NAGVMQNPRHLVRRRGQEARLRCSPMKGHSHVYWYRQLPEEGLKFMVYLQKENIIDESGMPKERFSAEFPKEGPSILRIQQVVRGDSAAYFCASSPPRAGGLQETQYFGPGTRLLVL.

The chain links TRBV28 to TRBJ1-3, with 7 positions matching TRBD1. The V gene end was trimmed by 8 bases and the J gene end by 5 bases; junction bases not matched to a gene: 6. CDR3 size: 13 residues. CDR1 and CDR2 from the germline V gene are MDHEN and SYDVKM. This chain's CDR3 is CASRDRDRNTIYF. For the CDR3, the DNA is TGTGCCAGCCGTGACAGGGATAGAAACACCATATATTTT.

The rearrangement links TRBV6-2 or TRBV6-3 to TRBJ1-5; D not resolved. V was clipped by 5 bases and J by 0 bases, with 20 bases between them. The CDR3 loop spans 18 amino acids. Germline assignment: CDR1 MNHEY and CDR2 SVGEGT. The CDR3 here is CASSRGPSDGYSNQPQHF. The DNA of the CDR3 is TGTGCCAGCAGTCGGGGTCCCTCGGACGGTTATAGCAATCAGCCCCAGCATTTT.

V gene TRBV5-1 combines with J gene TRBJ2-2, with TRBD2 matching over 9 bases. Per germline, CDR1 SGHRS and CDR2 YFSETQ. This CDR3 has 19 residues. Unmatched junction bases numbered 16, after V lost 0 bases and J lost 7 bases. DNA of the CDR3: TGCGCCAGCAGCTTGGCCGTCGGAAGTCTAGCGGGGCTCAGCGGGGAGCTGTTTTTT. The encoded protein is CASSLAVGSLAGLSGELFF.

The chain joins TRBV4-1 to TRBJ1-6, with 8 bases identical to TRBD1. Germline trimming cut 3 bases from V and 9 bases from J; bases unmatched to any gene: 10. The CDR3 consists of 16 residues. Germline V lookup: CDR1 MGHRA, CDR2 YSYEKL. The CDR3 spells CASSHPDRASGSPLHF. The CDR3 DNA reads TGCGCCAGCAGCCACCCGGACAGGGCGAGCGGTTCACCCCTCCACTTT.